Below are 31 T cell receptor beta chains sequenced from a single sample in a study of cytomegalovirus exposure and HLA in healthy donors. The PCR ran on 60 Vbeta and 13 Jbeta primers. Here immunoSEQ multiplex PCR was the method, and the copy in TCRdb shows in-frame clones only, minus some. In the table there are around 110,000 clones, around 82% of which are singletons. The sample consisted of PBMCs. All receptors come from a man aged 45-65 years in good health and CMV-seronegative.

The V call is TRBV5-1, the J call TRBJ1-3, with D uncertain. The CDR3 has 16 residues. Germline V gene data show CDR1 as SGHRS and CDR2 as YFSETQ. V dropped 7 bases and J dropped 4 bases, with 21 bases sitting between them. The CDR3 region has the DNA TGCGCCAGCGGGGAGTTGTCGCCGGGTTCGGGAAACACCATATATTTT. It specifies CASGELSPGSGNTIYF.

The J gene is TRBJ1-1, the V gene TRBV14, with a weak D call TRBD1 (5 bases). Germline CDR1 and CDR2: SGHDN and FVKESK. Trimming took off 6 bases at V and 5 bases at J, with 19 bases between the two ends. This CDR3 is built from 15 residues. The CDR3 spells CASSRGGGGWTEAFF. In nucleotides, the CDR3 is TGTGCCAGCAGTCGAGGTGGGGGGGGATGGACTGAAGCTTTCTTT.

The chain has TRBV28 and TRBJ2-7; D may be TRBD1 (6 bases). V gave up 9 bases and J gave up 3 bases, with 15 bases separating them. This CDR3 is 13 amino acids long. Germline V gives CDR1 MDHEN, CDR2 SYDVKM. The CDR3, as DNA: TGTGCCAGGATATTGGACAGCCTCTACGAGCAGTACGTC. Translation: CARILDSLYEQYV.

CDR3 nucleotides: TGCGCCAGCAGCTTGGCAGGGGGTGGCGAGACCCAGTACTTC. Translation gives CASSLAGGGETQYF. V is TRBV5-1 and J is TRBJ2-5; 7 bases agree with TRBD1. The CDR3 runs to 14 residues. CDR1 SGHRS and CDR2 YFSETQ come from the germline V gene. Trimming at V came to 0 bases and at J to 5 bases, leaving 4 bases not matched to a gene.

Relative to its sample, this clone is medium-sized. The rearrangement uses TRBV4-2 and TRBJ1-4; no clear D gene. CDR1 LGHNA and CDR2 YNFKEQ come from the germline V gene. The CDR3 loop spans 16 amino acids. V lost 3 bases to trimming and J lost 0 bases, with 11 bases between them. The CDR3 sequence is CASSQETAATNEKLFF. The CDR3 nucleotides read TGTGCCAGCAGCCAGGAGACGGCCGCAACTAATGAAAAACTGTTTTTT.

This clone was counted a few times. This chain uses TRBV5-6 with TRBJ2-5; 7 nucleotides align to TRBD2. The CDR3 runs 18 residues. The germline V gene has CDR1 SGHDT and CDR2 YYEEEE. V lost 2 bases, J lost 4 bases, and 17 bases stayed unmatched. The CDR3 region has the DNA TGTGCCAGCAGCTTCTATTGGGGGAGGGTCACCGCCCCAGAGACCCAGTACTTC. Translated, it gives CASSFYWGRVTAPETQYF.

The J gene is TRBJ2-5, the V gene TRBV7-2, with TRBD1 identical over 7 bases. CDR3 length: 13 residues. The V gene end was trimmed by 7 bases and the J gene end by 7 bases; junction bases not matched to a gene: 9. The germline V gene has CDR1 SGHTA and CDR2 FQGNSA. In nucleotides, the CDR3 is TGTGCCAGCACCCCGGACAGGACCGGGACCCAGTACTTC. As protein: CASTPDRTGTQYF. The entire variable domain, with the rest obtained from reference TRBV7-2 and TRBJ2-5, is as follows: GAGVSQSPSNKVTEKGKDVELRCDPISGHTALYWYRQSLGQGLEFLIYFQGNSAPDKSGLPSDRFSAERTGGSVSTLTIQRTQQEDSAVYLCASTPDRTGTQYFGPGTRLLVL.

The J gene is TRBJ1-2, the V gene TRBV2; a weak D match, TRBD1 (6 bases). The ends were cut back, 2 bases at V and 0 bases at J, with 13 bases in the middle. The CDR3 covers 16 residues. Germline values: CDR1 SNHLY, CDR2 FYNNEI. The CDR3 DNA follows: TGTGCCAGCAGTGAATTTCTGTCAGGGGCTAACTATGGCTACACCTTC. Translating it yields CASSEFLSGANYGYTF.

The chain carries TRBV18 and TRBJ1-4; the match to TRBD1 covers 8 bases. Per germline, CDR1 KGHSH and CDR2 LQKENI. The trim removed 6 bases at V and 0 bases at J, leaving 3 bases unmatched. The CDR3 has 15 amino acids. CDR3 loop: CASSTGGATNEKLFF. The CDR3 DNA reads TGTGCCAGCTCTACAGGGGGGGCAACTAATGAAAAACTGTTTTTT.

As for this clone: One end of the junction varies from germline; a read error may be responsible. The J gene is TRBJ2-7, the V gene TRBV29-1; 7 bases match TRBD1. This CDR3 spans 11 amino acids. Germline CDR1 is SQVTM and CDR2 is ANQGSEA. CDR3 sequence reads: CSVEVMGTDLF. Written as DNA, the CDR3 is TGCAGCGTTGAAGTTATGGGGACAGACCTCTTC.

The chain carries TRBV6-1 and TRBJ2-5; TRBD2 aligns across 13 bases. The CDR3 sequence is 15 residues long. Germline lookup yields CDR1 MNHNS and CDR2 SASEGT. With V trimmed by 8 bases and J by 1 base, 4 bases remained unmatched. CDR3 DNA: TGTGCCAGCCGGTGGACTAGCGGGGGCCAAGAGACCCAGTACTTC. As protein: CASRWTSGGQETQYF.

This clone was detected only once. In nucleotides, the CDR3 is TGCGCCAGCAGCGGGACAGGTCAGCACGAGCAGTACTTC. Translating gives CASSGTGQHEQYF. This chain uses TRBV5-1 with TRBJ2-7; 8 bases are a match to TRBD1. Germline V gene sequence: CDR1 SGHRS, CDR2 YFSETQ. V dropped 4 bases and J dropped 5; count of bases not matched to a gene: 5. The CDR3 is 13 residues long.

The chain employs TRBV2 and TRBJ2-2; TRBD1 matches at 7 bases. The J segment lost 3 bases and the V segment lost 4 bases, leaving 2 bases of the junction unmatched. This CDR3 is built from 14 residues. In germline, CDR1 is SNHLY, CDR2 FYNNEI. For the CDR3, the DNA is TGTGCCAGCAGTGTTACAGGGGACACCGGGGAGCTGTTTTTT. This translates into CASSVTGDTGELFF.

This clone was picked up one time. This chain joins TRBV6-5 and TRBJ2-4; D perhaps matches TRBD1 (6 bases). Trimming removed 6 bases at V and 0 bases at J, with 9 bases between. This CDR3 is built from 14 residues. CDR1 and CDR2 from the germline V gene are MNHEY and SVGAGI. CDR3 region: CASSRGGAKNIQYF. Written as DNA, the CDR3 is TGTGCCAGCAGCCGAGGGGGAGCCAAAAACATTCAGTACTTC.

The rearrangement links TRBV19 to TRBJ1-3; D gene unclear. The V end was cut by 3 bases, the J end by 0 bases, with 6 bases between. Germline loops: CDR1 LNHDA, CDR2 SQIVND (reference sequence). This CDR3 is built from 14 residues. In nucleotides, the CDR3 is TGTGCCAGTAGTATTTCAGGCTCTGGAAACACCATATATTTT. Its translation is CASSISGSGNTIYF.

The V and J genes are TRBV21-1 and TRBJ2-2; the D call of TRBD2 is as the table states it, not checked on the DNA. TRBV21-1 is designated a pseudogene. This CDR3 contains 14 residues. The CDR3 DNA reads as TGTGCCAGCAGCAAAGTAGCGTGGACCGGGGAGCTGTTTTTT. This codes for CASSKVAWTGELFF.

The chain couples TRBV18 to TRBJ1-1; D unclear. CDR1 and CDR2 (germline): KGHSH, LQKENI. The CDR3 has 16 residues. V was clipped by 2 bases and J by 1 base, with 14 bases between them. For the CDR3, the DNA is TGTGCCAGCTCACCAAACAGTTTGGTTGGGAACACTGAAGCTTTCTTT. Its translation is CASSPNSLVGNTEAFF.

The chain is built from TRBV6-1 and TRBJ2-7; D unclear. Germline-derived CDR1 and CDR2 are MNHNS and SASEGT. The CDR3 covers 11 residues. Deletions cut 3 bases from V and 3 bases from J, with 3 bases between. CDR3 region: CASSDIYEQYF. As DNA, the CDR3 is TGTGCCAGCAGTGACATCTACGAGCAGTACTTC.

This chain joins TRBV18 and TRBJ2-3; a weak D match, TRBD2 (6 bases). CDR1 is KGHSH and CDR2 is LQKENI in the germline V gene. This CDR3 contains 18 residues. V was pared by 3 bases and J by 3 bases, with 22 bases between. Here the CDR3 DNA reads TGTGCCAGCTCACCCATCGCGGGGCCTATGTCATCAACAGATACGCAGTATTTT. Protein sequence: CASSPIAGPMSSTDTQYF.

The chain couples TRBV7-6 to TRBJ2-3; 7 nucleotides align to TRBD2. The CDR3 is 17 residues long. Germline values: CDR1 SGHVS, CDR2 FNYEAQ. V lost 1 base, J lost 8 bases, and 15 bases stayed unmatched. This CDR3 reads CASSLDSSRDYGSTQYF. Written as DNA, the CDR3 is TGTGCCAGCAGCTTAGACAGTAGCCGGGACTACGGTTCTACGCAGTATTTT.

The chain combines TRBV5-1 with TRBJ1-2, with D hard to call. This CDR3 has 14 residues. Germline V gene data show CDR1 as SGHRS and CDR2 as YFSETQ. Between the trimmed V and J ends, which lost 0 bases and 2 bases, there was a span of 8 bases. CDR3: CASSLETSNYGYTF. The CDR3 region has the DNA TGCGCCAGCAGCTTGGAAACATCCAACTATGGCTACACCTTC.

This chain links TRBV7-6 with TRBJ2-5; 11 nucleotides agree with TRBD2. The J segment lost 4 bases and the V segment lost 4 bases, leaving 2 bases of the junction unmatched. The germline V gene encodes CDR1 SGHVS and CDR2 FNYEAQ. The CDR3 runs to 14 residues. The CDR3 DNA reads as TGTGCCAGCAGCTCCACTAGCGGGGGAGAGACCCAGTACTTC. It translates to CASSSTSGGETQYF.

The CDR3 bases are TGTGCCAGCAGCCTCGACGGGAAGGTGGGAGCTTTCTTT. It encodes CASSLDGKVGAFF. The rearrangement uses TRBV7-2 and TRBJ1-1; D uncertain. V lost 5 bases, J lost 10 bases, and 17 bases lay in between. The CDR3 length is 13 residues. Germline loops: CDR1 SGHTA, CDR2 FQGNSA. Full variable domain (missing parts from reference TRBV7-2 and TRBJ1-1): GAGVSQSPSNKVTEKGKDVELRCDPISGHTALYWYRQSLGQGLEFLIYFQGNSAPDKSGLPSDRFSAERTGGSVSTLTIQRTQQEDSAVYLCASSLDGKVGAFFGQGTRLTVV.

This chain connects TRBV6-5 to TRBJ2-2, with TRBD2 matching 10 bases. V lost 4 bases, J lost 9 bases, and 5 bases stayed unmatched. The germline CDR1 and CDR2 sequences are MNHEY and SVGAGI. The CDR3 has 14 residues. DNA for the CDR3: TGTGCCAGCAGTTTGGTAGCGGGGGGCCGGGAGCTGTTTTTT. Translation gives CASSLVAGGRELFF.

The V call is TRBV7-9, the J call TRBJ2-2; 7 bases are shared with TRBD1. Germline V gene sequence: CDR1 SEHNR, CDR2 FQNEAQ (reference sequence). V lost 2 bases and J lost 1; bases outside the gene matches: 1. The CDR3 is made up of 15 amino acids. This CDR3 is CASSLNRGNTGELFF. DNA for the CDR3: TGTGCCAGCAGCTTAAACAGGGGGAACACCGGGGAGCTGTTTTTT.

The rearrangement links TRBV4-1 to TRBJ2-1, with D perhaps matching TRBD2 (5 bases). This CDR3 has 13 residues. CDR1 and CDR2 (germline): MGHRA, YSYEKL. Trimming took 1 base from V and 5 from J, leaving 6 bases between them. The DNA of the CDR3 is TGCGCCAGCAGCCAAGGGGAGAACAATGAGCAGTTCTTC. Translated: CASSQGENNEQFF.

CDR3 in amino acids: CASAAAAANQPQHF. The CDR3 region has the DNA TGTGCCAGCGCTGCGGCGGCAGCTAATCAGCCCCAGCATTTT. The rearrangement joins TRBV7-9 to TRBJ1-5; D gene uncertain. The ends were cut back, 8 bases at V and 4 bases at J, with 15 bases in the middle. In germline, CDR1 is SEHNR, CDR2 FQNEAQ (reference sequence). The length of the CDR3 is 14 residues.

The genes are TRBV6-1 and TRBJ2-2; D uncertain. This CDR3 has 13 residues. Trimming removed 7 bases at V and 6 bases at J, with 12 bases between. Germline CDR1 and CDR2: MNHNS and SASEGT. The CDR3 bases are TGTGCCAGCACCTCAATTGCGGCCGGGGAGCTGTTTTTT. Translating it yields CASTSIAAGELFF.

This chain uses TRBV10-3 with TRBJ1-5, with 10 bases fitting TRBD1. Germline V gene data show CDR1 as ENHRY and CDR2 as SYGVKD. This CDR3 comprises 15 residues. V lost 2 bases and J lost 7; bases outside the gene matches: 5. Here the CDR3 reads CAISEGQGVGQPQHF. The CDR3 DNA follows: TGTGCCATCAGTGAGGGACAGGGGGTAGGCCAGCCCCAGCATTTT.

The chain is built from TRBV30 and TRBJ1-6, with a weak D call TRBD1 (5 bases). Germline V gene sequence: CDR1 GTSNPN, CDR2 SVGIG (reference sequence). The CDR3 is made up of 13 amino acids. Trimming pared 7 bases from V and 12 bases from J, leaving 19 bases between. The CDR3 sequence is CASSRLAQGPLHF. The CDR3 DNA reads TGTGCCTCGTCACGTCTGGCTCAGGGACCCCTCCACTTT.

The chain has TRBV4-1 and TRBJ2-5; TRBD1 matches at 7 bases. Germline V lookup: CDR1 MGHRA, CDR2 YSYEKL. This CDR3 spans 16 amino acids. V trimming: 1 base; J trimming: 4 bases; junction bases outside the gene matches: 9. The CDR3 DNA reads as TGCGCCAGCAGCCAAGGGAGCAGGGGGTCGGGAGAGACCCAGTACTTC. Amino acid sequence: CASSQGSRGSGETQYF.